The next 8 T cell receptor beta chains were all read from a single sample in a study of OX40 agonist ivuxolimab in advanced cancers. Profiled with immunoSEQ multiplex PCR; TCRdb holds only in-frame clones, not every one. Among tens of thousands of clones listed, 85% to 90% were seen once. The sequencing here drew on CD4+ or CD8+ T cells sorted from blood, taken in a trial of the OX40 agonist ivuxolimab. The receptors shown here come from an adult with an advanced solid tumor such as melanoma, head and neck, liver or kidney cancer.

The chain employs TRBV5-6 and TRBJ1-1, with D possibly matching TRBD1 (5 bases). Germline CDR1 reads SGHDT; CDR2 reads YYEEEE. The CDR3 contains 15 residues. V lost 4 bases, J lost 4 bases, and 17 bases lay in between. The CDR3 bases are TGTGCCAGCAGCCTAGGGCGGGGGGGAGGCACTGAAGCTTTCTTT. Its translation is CASSLGRGGGTEAFF.

The rearrangement joins TRBV28 to TRBJ1-4, with 8 bases fitting TRBD1. Per germline, CDR1 MDHEN and CDR2 SYDVKM. There are 17 residues in the CDR3. V gave up 5 bases and J gave up 6 bases; unmatched junction bases: 14. The CDR3 DNA follows: TGTGCCAGCAGTACCCACCCAGGGGGCGGTGGAGATGAAAAACTGTTTTTT. This sequence encodes CASSTHPGGGGDEKLFF.

This chain joins TRBV9 and TRBJ1-5; a weak D match, TRBD1 (5 bases). The V end lost 4 bases, the J end lost 0 bases, and 8 bases lay between the germline ends. The CDR3 sequence is 14 residues long. Looked up from germline, CDR1 is SGDLS and CDR2 is YYNGEE. The CDR3 reads CASSPGTSNQPQHF. The CDR3 DNA reads as TGTGCCAGCAGCCCAGGGACTAGCAATCAGCCCCAGCATTTT.

This chain uses TRBV2 with TRBJ1-1; a possible D gene is TRBD1 (6 bases). Germline-derived CDR1 and CDR2 are SNHLY and FYNNEI. The germline V and J ends were trimmed by 6 bases and 0 bases, with 8 bases remaining between them. CDR3 length: 13 residues. The CDR3 region is CASRDSMNTEAFF. The CDR3 DNA follows: TGTGCCAGCAGGGACAGTATGAACACTGAAGCTTTCTTT.

V is TRBV19 and J is TRBJ2-5; 15 bases match TRBD2. Germline V CDR1 and CDR2: LNHDA, SQIVND (reference sequence). Trimming took 6 bases from V and 8 from J; bases not matched to a gene: 4. This CDR3 region has 14 residues. The CDR3 DNA is TGTGCCAGTAGCACGGGACTAGCGGGGGGCACCCAGTACTTC. Translating gives CASSTGLAGGTQYF.

This rearrangement joins TRBV7-9 to TRBJ2-5; 8 nucleotides line up with TRBD2. CDR1 is SEHNR, CDR2 FQNEAQ, per germline (reference sequence). There are 12 residues in the CDR3. With V trimmed by 6 bases and J by 5 bases, 2 bases remained unmatched. CDR3 nucleotide sequence: TGTGCCAGCAGTCCTAGCGGGGAGACCCAGTACTTC. Residues: CASSPSGETQYF.

The chain uses TRBV6-4 and TRBJ1-2; tentative D call: TRBD1 (5 bases). V dropped 7 bases and J dropped 3 bases, with 21 bases sitting between them. The CDR3 covers 16 residues. Germline values: CDR1 MRHNA, CDR2 SNTAGT. This CDR3 is CASKGAGHPEDYGYTF. In nucleotides, the CDR3 is TGTGCCAGCAAAGGGGCAGGGCACCCCGAGGACTATGGCTACACCTTC.

Only one count was recorded for this clone. The chain carries TRBV5-1 and TRBJ1-1, with D perhaps TRBD1 (5 bases). V lost 0 bases, J lost 0 bases, and 9 bases lay in between. The germline CDR1 and CDR2 sequences are SGHRS and YFSETQ. The CDR3 loop spans 15 amino acids. CDR3 loop: CASSLDMGVNTEAFF. CDR3 bases: TGCGCCAGCAGCTTGGATATGGGGGTGAACACTGAAGCTTTCTTT.